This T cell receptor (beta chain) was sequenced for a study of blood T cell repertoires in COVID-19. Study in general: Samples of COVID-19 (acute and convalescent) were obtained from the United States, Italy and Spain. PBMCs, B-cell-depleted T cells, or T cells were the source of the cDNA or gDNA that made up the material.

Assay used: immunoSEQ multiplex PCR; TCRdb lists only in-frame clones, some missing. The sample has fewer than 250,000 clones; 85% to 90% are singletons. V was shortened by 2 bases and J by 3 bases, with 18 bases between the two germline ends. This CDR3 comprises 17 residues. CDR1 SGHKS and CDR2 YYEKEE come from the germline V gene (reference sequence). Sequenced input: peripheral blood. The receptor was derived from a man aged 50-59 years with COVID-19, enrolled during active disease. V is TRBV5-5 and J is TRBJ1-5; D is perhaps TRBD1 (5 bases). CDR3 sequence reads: CASSFYSGPTLNQPQHF. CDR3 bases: TGTGCCAGCAGCTTTTATTCAGGGCCCACCCTCAATCAGCCCCAGCATTTT.